Listed here are 3 T cell receptor beta chains from one sample, sequenced in a study of CXCR3-negative and CXCR3-positive naive CD8 T cells. Findings and caveats of the study: CXCR3-positive naive cells had TRB CDR3s that were more hydrophobic than CXCR3-negative naive cells had.

The authors made the TRB cDNA libraries by 5' RACE using UMI labels. TCRdb re-called the 5' RACE reads and catalogs CDR3 proteins one per entry, DNA excluded. The ten top clones account for 0.55% to 0.7%, within a sample of more than 70,000 distinct CDR3 sequences. For these receptors, no antigen is known. Sequenced input: naive CXCR3+ CD8+ T cells from blood. Subset noted: CD45RO-CCR7+CD27+CD95- naive CD8+ T cells expressing CXCR3 (TNR3+). The receptors were sampled from a human donor in good health. Some clones in this sample may be carry-over from other donors' samples.

This chain links TRBV7-9 with TRBJ2-3. This CDR3 is built from 15 residues. CDR1 and CDR2 (germline): SEHNR, FQNEAQ (reference sequence). CDR3 protein: CASSRITAITDTQYF.

The chain is built from TRBV5-1 and TRBJ2-7; without DNA, the TCRdb call of TRBD2 cannot be checked. The germline V gene has CDR1 SGHRS and CDR2 YFSETQ. There are 12 residues in the CDR3. CDR3 loop: CASSHPEGEQYF.

V and J are TRBV5-5 and TRBJ1-2; the TRBD1 assignment by TCRdb is unverifiable without DNA. This CDR3 is 15 amino acids long. The germline CDR1 and CDR2 sequences are SGHKS and YYEKEE (reference sequence). This CDR3 is CASSLVSDRNYGYTF.